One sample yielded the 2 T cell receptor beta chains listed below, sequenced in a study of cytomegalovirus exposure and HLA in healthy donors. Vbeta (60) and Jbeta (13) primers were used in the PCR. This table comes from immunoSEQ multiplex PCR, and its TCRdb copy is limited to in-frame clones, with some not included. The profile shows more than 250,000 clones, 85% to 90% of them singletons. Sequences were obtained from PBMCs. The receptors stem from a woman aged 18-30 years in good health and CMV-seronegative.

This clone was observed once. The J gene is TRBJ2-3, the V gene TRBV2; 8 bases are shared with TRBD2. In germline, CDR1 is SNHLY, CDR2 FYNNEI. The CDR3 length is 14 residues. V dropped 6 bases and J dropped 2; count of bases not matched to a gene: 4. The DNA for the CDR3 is TGTGCCAGCAGCCTAGCGGGCTCCACAGATACGCAGTATTTT. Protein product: CASSLAGSTDTQYF.

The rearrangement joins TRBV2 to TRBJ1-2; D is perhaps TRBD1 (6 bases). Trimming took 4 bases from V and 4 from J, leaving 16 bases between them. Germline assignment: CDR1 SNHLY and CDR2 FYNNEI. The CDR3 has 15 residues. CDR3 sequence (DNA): TGTGCCAGCAGTGGGGCCGGACAGAGCATCTATGGCTACACCTTC. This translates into CASSGAGQSIYGYTF.